Listed here are 32 T cell receptor beta chains from one sample, sequenced in a study of control samples from healthy donors and cancer patients. Clones were read by immunoSEQ multiplex PCR, and TCRdb kept only the in-frame ones, dropping some. The table lists tens of thousands of clones, about 90% of them singletons. The specimen was PBMCs. These receptors were taken from a woman in her sixties with head and neck cancer.

Only a few counts were recorded for this clone. The chain carries TRBV7-2 and TRBJ2-7; D is perhaps TRBD1 or TRBD2 (5 bases each). Germline V gene sequence: CDR1 SGHTA, CDR2 FQGNSA. The CDR3 length is 14 residues. Trimming removed 1 base from V and 3 bases from J, with 10 bases in between. As DNA, the CDR3 is TGTGCCAGCAGCTTAGGTAGGGGAGACTACGAGCAGTACTTC. This sequence encodes CASSLGRGDYEQYF.

This clone was seen once. CDR3 sequence: CASSLVRNSPLHF. CDR3 DNA sequence: TGTGCCAGCAGCTTAGTCCGGAATTCACCCCTCCACTTT. The rearrangement joins TRBV11-1 to TRBJ1-6, with D unclear. The V gene lost 1 base and the J gene lost 7 bases, with 5 bases spanning the gap. The CDR3 covers 13 residues. CDR1 and CDR2 (germline): SGHAT, FQDESV (reference sequence).

This chain links TRBV10-3 with TRBJ1-1; 10 bases fit TRBD1. V lost 3 bases to trimming and J lost 5 bases; unmatched junction nucleotides: 3. The germline CDR1 and CDR2 sequences are ENHRY and SYGVKD. This CDR3 comprises 14 residues. CDR3 DNA sequence: TGTGCCATCAGTGAAGGGACAGGGGAAACTGAAGCTTTCTTT. Translating it yields CAISEGTGETEAFF.

The rearrangement links TRBV19 to TRBJ2-5, with 8 bases identical to TRBD1. With V trimmed by 4 bases and J by 4 bases, 5 bases remained unmatched. The CDR3 sequence is 14 residues long. Germline assignment: CDR1 LNHDA and CDR2 SQIVND (reference sequence). The CDR3: CASSTGRGLETQYF. The CDR3 nucleotides read TGTGCCAGTAGTACGGGCAGGGGGCTAGAGACCCAGTACTTC.

This clone was recorded once. The chain combines TRBV18 with TRBJ2-5, with 13 bases fitting TRBD2. Germline V gene lookup returns CDR1 KGHSH and CDR2 LQKENI. This CDR3 comprises 16 residues. V was pared by 5 bases and J by 4 bases, with 7 bases of the junction left unmatched. CDR3 loop: CASSDLRTSGRETQYF. CDR3 DNA sequence: TGTGCCAGCTCAGATTTGAGGACTAGCGGGAGAGAGACCCAGTACTTC.

This sequence joins TRBV7-9 and TRBJ2-7, with 11 bases lining up with TRBD1. Per germline, CDR1 SEHNR and CDR2 FQNEAQ (reference sequence). The length of the CDR3 is 15 residues. The V gene end was trimmed by 6 bases and the J gene end by 1 base; junction bases not matched to a gene: 5. The CDR3 DNA reads as TGTGCCAGCAGTTCCGGGACAGGGGGTTCCTACGAGCAGTACTTC. It specifies CASSSGTGGSYEQYF.

The CDR3 DNA reads TGTGCCAGCAGCCAAGAGACAGGGGCGTTTAGGGCCAACGTCCTGACTTTC. It is translated as CASSQETGAFRANVLTF. The V and J genes are TRBV14 and TRBJ2-6, with 8 bases matching TRBD1. From germline, CDR1 is SGHDN and CDR2 FVKESK. This CDR3 is 17 amino acids long. V was pared by 0 bases and J by 5 bases, with 6 bases of the junction left unmatched.

This clone appeared a single time. CDR3 protein: CASSKGPSGFDEQYF. The DNA for the CDR3 is TGTGCCAGTAGTAAAGGACCCTCAGGGTTTGACGAGCAGTACTTC. The rearrangement joins TRBV19 to TRBJ2-7, with a weak D call TRBD1 (5 bases). Germline V lookup: CDR1 LNHDA, CDR2 SQIVND (reference sequence). V was clipped by 4 bases and J by 5 bases, with 18 bases between them. The length of the CDR3 is 15 residues.

The genes are TRBV10-2 and TRBJ2-7; 7 nucleotides agree with TRBD1. Germline lookup yields CDR1 WSHSY and CDR2 SAAADI. This CDR3 has 15 amino acids. V lost 4 bases, J lost 5 bases, and 11 bases stayed unmatched. CDR3 loop: CASSVQTGMLDEQYF. DNA of the CDR3: TGCGCCAGCAGTGTGCAGACAGGGATGCTGGACGAGCAGTACTTC.

This chain uses TRBV28 with TRBJ2-7; TRBD1 aligns across 8 bases. This CDR3 is 17 amino acids long. The J segment lost 5 bases and the V segment lost 5 bases, leaving 17 bases of the junction unmatched. Germline V gives CDR1 MDHEN, CDR2 SYDVKM. CDR3 nucleotides: TGTGCCAGCAGTCCGCCTTCCGGGACAGGCAAGGCCAACGAGCAGTACTTC. The encoded protein is CASSPPSGTGKANEQYF.

V is TRBV29-1 and J is TRBJ2-1; TRBD1 aligns across 8 bases. V was pared by 5 bases and J by 4 bases, with 7 bases of the junction left unmatched. The CDR3 is 14 residues long. Germline V gives CDR1 SQVTM, CDR2 ANQGSEA. CDR3 region: CSVRPGQVYNEQFF. CDR3 in DNA: TGCAGCGTTCGACCGGGACAGGTATACAATGAGCAGTTCTTC.

The genes are TRBV5-6 and TRBJ2-5; 11 nucleotides line up with TRBD1. Trimming at V came to 1 base and at J to 5 bases, leaving 16 bases not matched to a gene. The germline V gene has CDR1 SGHDT and CDR2 YYEEEE. The CDR3 loop spans 19 amino acids. CDR3 in DNA: TGTGCCAGCAGCTTGAGGACAGGGGGCTATTTCCGGGGCGCGGAGACCCAGTACTTC. It yields the protein CASSLRTGGYFRGAETQYF.

CDR3 in amino acids: CASSQAPGSGSYNEQFF. DNA for the CDR3: TGTGCCAGCAGCCAAGCCCCTGGTAGCGGCTCCTACAATGAGCAGTTCTTC. The V and J genes are TRBV3-1 (or the pseudogene TRBV3-2) and TRBJ2-1; TRBD2 might be the D (6 bases). CDR1 and CDR2 from the germline V gene are LGHDT and YNNKEL (reference sequence). Trimming cost V 1 base and J 0 bases, with 13 bases left between them. The length of the CDR3 is 17 residues.

The chain carries TRBV19 and TRBJ2-3; D possibly corresponds to TRBD2 (5 bases). Per germline, CDR1 LNHDA and CDR2 SQIVND (reference sequence). The V end was cut by 6 bases, the J end by 6 bases, with 16 bases between. The CDR3 covers 14 residues. CDR3 DNA sequence: TGTGCCAGTAGAATGAGGGATTTCAGGGATACGCAGTATTTT. Residues: CASRMRDFRDTQYF.

V and J are TRBV3-1 (or the pseudogene TRBV3-2) and TRBJ2-7, with 7 positions matching TRBD2. The CDR3 covers 16 residues. In germline, CDR1 is LGHDT, CDR2 YNNKEL (reference sequence). The J segment lost 3 bases and the V segment lost 4 bases, leaving 12 bases of the junction unmatched. The CDR3 DNA reads TGTGCCAGCAGCCTAGGACTAGAAGGTTCCCTCTACGAGCAGTACTTC. Translation gives CASSLGLEGSLYEQYF.

As for this clone: At the DNA level, this CDR3 is encoded by other sequences in the same sample as well. The rearrangement uses TRBV18 and TRBJ2-7, with D unclear. The germline V and J ends were trimmed by 2 bases and 5 bases, with 10 bases remaining between them. CDR1 is KGHSH, CDR2 LQKENI, per germline. There are 13 residues in the CDR3. The DNA of the CDR3 is TGTGCCAGCTCACCAGGGCTCATGGACGAGCAGTACTTC. Protein product: CASSPGLMDEQYF.

To note about this clone: This sample includes further DNA sequences coding for the same CDR3. The V and J genes are TRBV5-8 and TRBJ2-1; D is ambiguous. The germline V gene has CDR1 SGHTS and CDR2 YDEGEE. The V end lost 0 bases, the J end lost 2 bases, and 12 bases lay between the germline ends. The CDR3 has 16 amino acids. The CDR3, as DNA: TGTGCCAGCAGCTTGGGGTTGACCTGGACCTACAATGAGCAGTTCTTC. Translated: CASSLGLTWTYNEQFF.

The chain is built from TRBV6-2 or TRBV6-3 and TRBJ2-5; TRBD1 matches 11 bases. Germline lookup yields CDR1 MNHEY and CDR2 SVGEGT. V trimming: 3 bases; J trimming: 5 bases; junction bases outside the gene matches: 5. The CDR3 is 15 residues long. CDR3 sequence (DNA): TGTGCCAGCAGTTATAGGACAGGGGGCGAGGAGACCCAGTACTTC. Translating gives CASSYRTGGEETQYF.

The chain combines TRBV6-2 or TRBV6-3 with TRBJ2-6, with D uncertain. The germline gives CDR1 MNHEY, CDR2 SVGEGT. V was pared by 3 bases and J by 0 bases, with 6 bases between. The CDR3 runs to 15 residues. The CDR3 loop is CASSYRSSGANVLTF. Here the CDR3 DNA reads TGTGCCAGCAGTTATCGGAGCTCTGGGGCCAACGTCCTGACTTTC.

V usage is TRBV7-9 and J usage is TRBJ2-3; 9 nucleotides match TRBD1. The V gene's germline CDR1 is SEHNR and CDR2 FQNEAQ (reference sequence). V gave up 5 bases and J gave up 2 bases; unmatched junction bases: 11. CDR3 length: 17 amino acids. The DNA for the CDR3 is TGTGCCAGCAGCCCTCTTGGGGGACAGGGTGACACAGATACGCAGTATTTT. Amino acid sequence: CASSPLGGQGDTDTQYF.

The rearrangement uses TRBV28 and TRBJ1-2; D is uncertain. CDR1 is MDHEN, CDR2 SYDVKM, per germline. This CDR3 region has 13 residues. Trimming took off 1 base at V and 2 bases at J, with 5 bases between the two ends. Here the CDR3 DNA reads TGTGCCAGCAGTTTATCTGGAAACTATGGCTACACCTTC. As protein: CASSLSGNYGYTF.

The chain is built from TRBV2 and TRBJ2-7; 12 positions match TRBD2. The length of the CDR3 is 14 residues. After removal of 7 bases from V and 9 bases from J, the junction contained 10 bases not matched to a gene. Germline CDR1 reads SNHLY; CDR2 reads FYNNEI. CDR3 region: CASKNGLAGGAQYF. The CDR3 DNA follows: TGTGCCAGCAAGAATGGGCTAGCGGGAGGGGCGCAGTACTTC. Full variable domain (outside the CDR3, taken from reference TRBV2 and TRBJ2-7): EPEVTQTPSHQVTQMGQEVILRCVPISNHLYFYWYRQILGQKVEFLVSFYNNEISEKSEIFDDQFSVERPDGSNFTLKIRSTKLEDSAMYFCASKNGLAGGAQYFGPGTRLTVT.

The chain employs TRBV19 and TRBJ2-7; 12 nucleotides agree with TRBD2. After removal of 5 bases from V and 3 bases from J, the junction contained 2 bases not matched to a gene. This CDR3 comprises 14 residues. The germline CDR1 and CDR2 sequences are LNHDA and SQIVND (reference sequence). CDR3 sequence (DNA): TGTGCCAGTAGTGAGACTAGCGGGAGCTACGAGCAGTACTTC. The encoded protein is CASSETSGSYEQYF.

The chain employs TRBV3-1 (or the pseudogene TRBV3-2) and TRBJ1-2; D not certain. V gave up 1 base and J gave up 8 bases, with 14 bases separating them. The germline V gene encodes CDR1 LGHDT and CDR2 YNNKEL (reference sequence). This CDR3 comprises 14 residues. The CDR3 spells CASSQVDREGGYTF. CDR3 sequence (DNA): TGTGCCAGCAGCCAAGTAGATAGGGAAGGGGGCTACACCTTC.

The V gene is TRBV5-1, the J gene TRBJ2-2; 9 nucleotides agree with TRBD1. With V trimmed by 0 bases and J by 3 bases, 3 bases remained unmatched. This CDR3 has 16 amino acids. Germline CDR1 and CDR2: SGHRS and YFSETQ. CDR3 region: CASSLEQGADTGELFF. In DNA form, the CDR3 reads TGCGCCAGCAGCTTGGAACAGGGGGCTGACACCGGGGAGCTGTTTTTT.

This sequence joins TRBV19 and TRBJ2-7, with 7 nucleotides matching TRBD1. This CDR3 has 17 residues. CDR1 is LNHDA and CDR2 is SQIVND in the germline V gene (reference sequence). Unmatched junction bases numbered 16, after V lost 4 bases and J lost 4 bases. CDR3 nucleotide sequence: TGTGCCAGTAGTACGATCCACCGGGACAGAAAAAATTACGAGCAGTACTTC. Amino acid sequence: CASSTIHRDRKNYEQYF.

The chain uses TRBV13 and TRBJ2-1; TRBD2 agrees at 9 bases. V was clipped by 3 bases and J by 7 bases; unmatched bases: 13. Germline V gene data show CDR1 as PRHDT and CDR2 as FYEKMQ (reference sequence). This CDR3 has 17 residues. The DNA for the CDR3 is TGTGCCAGCAGCTTCTCCCTTTGGCGGGAGGGCCTTAATGAGCAGTTCTTC. This gives the protein CASSFSLWREGLNEQFF.

This clone was counted a single time. The chain has TRBV27 and TRBJ1-5; D is possibly TRBD1 (6 bases). The CDR3 length is 14 residues. Germline V CDR1 and CDR2: MNHEY, SMNVEV (reference sequence). Trimming removed 2 bases from V and 7 bases from J, with 12 bases in between. The DNA of the CDR3 is TGTGCCAGCAGTTTACGGGGGGGCCAACAGCCCCAGCATTTT. Its translation: CASSLRGGQQPQHF.

The chain links TRBV7-9 to TRBJ2-2, with 7 bases identical to TRBD1. Per the germline V gene, CDR1 is SEHNR and CDR2 is FQNEAQ (reference sequence). V dropped 6 bases and J dropped 4; count of bases not matched to a gene: 14. The CDR3 consists of 17 residues. The CDR3 protein is CASSSGVQQGSTGELFF. The DNA of the CDR3 is TGTGCCAGCAGTTCCGGGGTTCAACAGGGGAGCACCGGGGAGCTGTTTTTT.

The genes are TRBV14 and TRBJ2-2; no reliable D call. The CDR3 is 16 residues long. V lost 4 bases and J lost 4, with 16 bases in between. The V gene's germline CDR1 is SGHDN and CDR2 FVKESK. Here the CDR3 DNA reads TGTGCCAGCAGCCCAACATTCCCGTCTACCACCGGGGAGCTGTTTTTT. This sequence encodes CASSPTFPSTTGELFF.

The CDR3 bases are TGTGCCAGCAGTTACTGGTCGGGACAACTCGAAGATACGCAGTATTTT. Its protein is CASSYWSGQLEDTQYF. This chain links TRBV6-5 with TRBJ2-3; maybe TRBD1 (6 bases). The germline V gene encodes CDR1 MNHEY and CDR2 SVGAGI. CDR3 size: 16 residues. V lost 1 base and J 5 bases, leaving 16 bases between the germline ends.

This sequence joins TRBV6-4 and TRBJ2-3, with 7 positions matching TRBD1. The V gene end was trimmed by 8 bases and the J gene end by 0 bases; junction bases not matched to a gene: 8. This CDR3 has 15 amino acids. Per the germline V gene, CDR1 is MRHNA and CDR2 is SNTAGT. CDR3 loop: CASRLGTASTDTQYF. The CDR3 DNA sequence: TGTGCCAGCCGGCTGGGGACAGCTAGCACAGATACGCAGTATTTT.